This T cell receptor beta chain was documented in a study of beta chain features in type 1 diabetes. The overall study: All of the samples together had 107,917,701 sorted cells examined. Study-level findings and limits: In comparison with healthy donors, patients had naive, central memory and Treg TCRB repertoires that appeared more similar. Equally in patients and controls, PCR might preferentially amplify shorter templates. Whether HLA type affects TCRB rearrangement stayed undetermined in the present work. Patients with Type 1 diabetes showed moderately but significantly shorter TCRB CDR3s in all four CD4+ subsets.

This clone was counted only a few times. Its antigen is still unknown. Investigators reverse transcribed all isolated RNA, so they sequenced expressed TCRB transcripts. Using immunoSEQ multiplex PCR, the repertoire was profiled, and TCRdb retains in-frame clones only, with some absent. Of under 300,000 clones listed, about 15% are singletons. CDR3 length: 17 residues. The germline V and J ends were trimmed by 1 base and 2 bases, with 14 bases remaining between them. From germline, CDR1 is MGHRA and CDR2 YSYEKL. The clonotype was recovered from a man in his thirties or forties with type 1 diabetes. What was sequenced was naive CD4+ T cells from blood. V is TRBV4-1 and J is TRBJ1-4; possible D gene TRBD1, 6 bases. The CDR3: CASSQAPTRGTNEKLFF. The CDR3 coding sequence is TGCGCCAGCAGCCAAGCCCCCACCAGGGGCACTAATGAAAAACTGTTTTTT.